This T cell receptor beta chain was profiled in a study of technical replicates of blood from a few donors. V was cut by 5 bases and J by 4 bases, with 29 bases left in between. Germline CDR1 and CDR2: SEHNR and FQNEAQ (reference sequence). The CDR3 covers 19 residues. Data came from immunoSEQ multiplex PCR; TCRdb stores just in-frame clones and leaves some out. Among 85,000 to 100,000 clones listed, less than 95% were seen once. This chain links TRBV7-9 with TRBJ1-2; possibly TRBD1 for D (5 bases). This receptor was identified in a human donor in good health. The specimen was T cells isolated from PBMCs. CDR3 in amino acids: CASSTTVSVAPTRSYGYTF. CDR3 bases: TGTGCCAGCAGCACGACAGTTTCAGTGGCCCCTACGAGAAGCTATGGCTACACCTTC.